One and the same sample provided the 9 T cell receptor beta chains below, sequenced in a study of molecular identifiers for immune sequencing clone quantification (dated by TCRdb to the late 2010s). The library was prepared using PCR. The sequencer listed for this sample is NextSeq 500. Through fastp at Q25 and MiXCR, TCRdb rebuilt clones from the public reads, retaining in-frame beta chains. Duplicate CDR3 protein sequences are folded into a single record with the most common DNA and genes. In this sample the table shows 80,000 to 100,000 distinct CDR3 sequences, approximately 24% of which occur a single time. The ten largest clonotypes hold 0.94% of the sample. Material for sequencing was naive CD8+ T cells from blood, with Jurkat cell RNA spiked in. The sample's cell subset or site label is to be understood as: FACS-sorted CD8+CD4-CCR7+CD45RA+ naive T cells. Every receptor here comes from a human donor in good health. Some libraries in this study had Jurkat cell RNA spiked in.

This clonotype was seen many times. The CDR3 DNA follows: TGCGCCAGCAGCCAAGAGACGCAGGGGATGGACTCTGAAAAACTGTTTTTT. Protein sequence: CASSQETQGMDSEKLFF. The genes are TRBV4-3 and TRBJ1-4, with TRBD1 as a possible D gene (6 bases). Germline values: CDR1 LGHNA, CDR2 YSLEER. This CDR3 is built from 17 residues. Trimming removed 0 bases at V and 7 bases at J, with 18 bases between.

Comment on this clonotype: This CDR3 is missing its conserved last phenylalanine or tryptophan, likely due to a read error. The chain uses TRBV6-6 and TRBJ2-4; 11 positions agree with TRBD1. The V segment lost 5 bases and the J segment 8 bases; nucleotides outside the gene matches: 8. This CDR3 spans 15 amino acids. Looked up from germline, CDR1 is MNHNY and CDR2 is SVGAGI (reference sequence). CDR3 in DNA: TGTGCCAGCAGTATCCGGGACAGGGGGTTGGACATTCAGTACTCC. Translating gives CASSIRDRGLDIQYS.

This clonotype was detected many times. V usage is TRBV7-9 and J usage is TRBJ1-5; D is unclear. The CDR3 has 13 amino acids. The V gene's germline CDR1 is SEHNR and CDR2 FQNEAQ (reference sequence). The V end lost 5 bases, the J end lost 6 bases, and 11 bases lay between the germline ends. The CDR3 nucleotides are TGTGCCAGCAGCCAACTCCCCAGTCAGCCCCAGCATTTT. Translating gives CASSQLPSQPQHF.

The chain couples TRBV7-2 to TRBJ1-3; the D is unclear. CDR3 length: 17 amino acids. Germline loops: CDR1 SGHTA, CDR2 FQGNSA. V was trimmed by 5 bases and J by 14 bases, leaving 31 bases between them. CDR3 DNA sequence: TGTGCCAGCAGCCTAAGCGACCGTGCCCTTTCTGGAAACCCCCTATATTTT. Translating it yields CASSLSDRALSGNPLYF.

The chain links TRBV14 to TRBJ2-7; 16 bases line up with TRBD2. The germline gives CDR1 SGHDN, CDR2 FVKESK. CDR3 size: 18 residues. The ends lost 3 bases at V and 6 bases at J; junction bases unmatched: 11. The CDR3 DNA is TGTGCCAGCAGCCACGTCCCGGGACTAGCGGGAGGGCGAAGCGAGCAGTACTTC. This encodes CASSHVPGLAGGRSEQYF. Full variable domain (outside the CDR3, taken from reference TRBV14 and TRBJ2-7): EAGVTQFPSHSVIEKGQTVTLRCDPISGHDNLYWYRRVMGKEIKFLLHFVKESKQDESGMPNNRFLAERTGGTYSTLKVQPAELEDSGVYFCASSHVPGLAGGRSEQYFGPGTRLTVT.

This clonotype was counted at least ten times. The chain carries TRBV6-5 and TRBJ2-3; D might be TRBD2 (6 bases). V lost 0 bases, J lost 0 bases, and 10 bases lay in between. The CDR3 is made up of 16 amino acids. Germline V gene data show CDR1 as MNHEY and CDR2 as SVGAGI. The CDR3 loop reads CASSYSGRDSTDTQYF. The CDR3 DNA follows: TGTGCCAGCAGTTACTCGGGGCGGGATAGCACAGATACGCAGTATTTT.

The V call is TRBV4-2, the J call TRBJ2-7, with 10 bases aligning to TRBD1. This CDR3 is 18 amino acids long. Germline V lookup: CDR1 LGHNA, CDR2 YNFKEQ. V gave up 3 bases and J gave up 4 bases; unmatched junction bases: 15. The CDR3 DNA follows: TGTGCCAGCAGCCAGGGGGACAGGGGTTATTCTTTCGTTTACGAGCAGTACTTC. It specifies CASSQGDRGYSFVYEQYF.

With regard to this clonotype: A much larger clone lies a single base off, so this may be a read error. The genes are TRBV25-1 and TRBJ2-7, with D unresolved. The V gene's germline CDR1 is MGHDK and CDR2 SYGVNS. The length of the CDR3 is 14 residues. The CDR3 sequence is CAGSEWNTEYEQYF. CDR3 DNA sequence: TGTGCCGGCAGTGAATGGAACACAGAGTACGAGCAGTACTTC.

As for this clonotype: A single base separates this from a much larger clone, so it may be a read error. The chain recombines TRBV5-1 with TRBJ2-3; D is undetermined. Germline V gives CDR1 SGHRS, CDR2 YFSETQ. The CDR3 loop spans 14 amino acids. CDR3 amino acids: CAGSLITGTDTQYF. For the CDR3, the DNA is TGCGCCGGCAGCTTGATAACAGGCACAGATACGCAGTATTTT.